Here is one TCR beta chain with its context. Its target is not known. Using immunoSEQ multiplex PCR, the repertoire was profiled, and TCRdb retains in-frame clones only, with some absent. Counted here are about 4,900 clones, roughly 80% occurring once; the ten biggest clones make up around 6%. The record originates from a study of brain metastases from non-small cell lung cancer. Notes on the study in general: TCR repertoires overlapped largely between brain metastases and matched primaries. Expanded T-cell clones appeared in approximately 60% of brain metastases over primaries. Compared with primary tumors, brain metastases showed less T-cell infiltration.

V lost 5 bases, J lost 6 bases, and 14 bases lay in between. Germline-derived CDR1 and CDR2 are MNHEY and SVGAGI. CDR3 length: 14 amino acids. The sequence derives from a donor aged 40 or over with non-small cell lung cancer. Specimen: primary lung tumor tissue. This sequence joins TRBV6-5 and TRBJ1-5; D possibly corresponds to TRBD1 (5 bases). The CDR3 region has the DNA TGTGCCAGCAGTCCTCAGGGCGACGGTCAGCCCCAGCATTTT. As protein: CASSPQGDGQPQHF.